This T cell receptor (beta chain) was retrieved from a study of OX40 agonist ivuxolimab in advanced cancers. Study-level background: All patients had ivuxolimab intravenously every 2 weeks at 0.01 to 10 mg/kg.

V dropped 2 bases and J dropped 12 bases, with 17 bases sitting between them. This CDR3 is built from 13 residues. The germline V gene has CDR1 SGHDN and CDR2 FVKESK. This clone was observed once. Its specificity is not known. The data were produced by immunoSEQ multiplex PCR, yet TCRdb's version contains in-frame clones alone and is incomplete. In the table there are about 88,000 clones, 70% to 85% of which are singletons. Study-level points and caveats: Doses of 0.1 to 3.0 mg/kg were accompanied by clonal expansion of CD4+ and CD8+ blood T cells by week 6. Certain nonresponders likewise exhibited a low normalized T-cell clonal expansion. Antigen specificity was not determined for the expanded peripheral T cells.

The sequenced sample was CD4+ or CD8+ T cells sorted from blood, obtained in a trial of the OX40 agonist ivuxolimab. The receptor's source is an adult with an advanced solid tumor such as melanoma, head and neck, liver or kidney cancer. J is TRBJ2-7 and V is TRBV14; tentatively, D is TRBD1 (8 bases). CDR3 sequence: CASSQNRGDRPYF. The CDR3, as DNA: TGTGCCAGCAGCCAAAATCGGGGGGACAGGCCGTACTTC.